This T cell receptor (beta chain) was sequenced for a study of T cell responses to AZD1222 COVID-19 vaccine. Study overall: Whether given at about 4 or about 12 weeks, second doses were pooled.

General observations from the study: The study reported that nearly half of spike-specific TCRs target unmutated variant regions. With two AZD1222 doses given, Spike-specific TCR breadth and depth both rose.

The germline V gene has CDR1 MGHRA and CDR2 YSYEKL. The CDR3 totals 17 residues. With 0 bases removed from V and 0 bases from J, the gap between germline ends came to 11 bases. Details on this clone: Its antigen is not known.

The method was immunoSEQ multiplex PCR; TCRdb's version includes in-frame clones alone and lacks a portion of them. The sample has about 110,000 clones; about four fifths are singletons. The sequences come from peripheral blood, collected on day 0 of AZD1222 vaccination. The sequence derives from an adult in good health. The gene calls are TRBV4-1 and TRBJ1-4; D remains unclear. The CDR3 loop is CASSQEGPNPTNEKLFF. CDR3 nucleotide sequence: TGCGCCAGCAGCCAAGAAGGGCCCAATCCAACTAATGAAAAACTGTTTTTT.